The subject of this entry is one TCR beta chain. Its antigen remains unidentified. Method: immunoSEQ multiplex PCR; TCRdb's copy keeps in-frame clones and lacks some. The repertoire has 150,000 to 200,000 clones, around nine tenths of them found once; the top ten carry 7.7%. This specimen comes from a study of T cell responses to AZD1222 COVID-19 vaccine. The CDR3 contains 14 residues. Germline assignment: CDR1 MRHNA and CDR2 SNTAGT. Trimming shortened V by 6 bases and J by 7 bases, and 19 bases separated the two germline ends. The study's findings and limits: Females outnumbered males among donors, who were mostly white British; clonal diversity was possibly underestimated. Among AZD1222 vaccinees, only 5 to 7 were seropositive at baseline.

The chain uses TRBV6-4 and TRBJ2-7; maybe TRBD2 (6 bases). The receptor comes from an adult in good health. Sequenced here: peripheral blood, sampled on day 0 of AZD1222 vaccination. CDR3 sequence: CASRSLTGVREQYF. In DNA form, the CDR3 reads TGTGCCAGCAGATCCCTGACGGGGGTTAGGGAGCAGTACTTC.